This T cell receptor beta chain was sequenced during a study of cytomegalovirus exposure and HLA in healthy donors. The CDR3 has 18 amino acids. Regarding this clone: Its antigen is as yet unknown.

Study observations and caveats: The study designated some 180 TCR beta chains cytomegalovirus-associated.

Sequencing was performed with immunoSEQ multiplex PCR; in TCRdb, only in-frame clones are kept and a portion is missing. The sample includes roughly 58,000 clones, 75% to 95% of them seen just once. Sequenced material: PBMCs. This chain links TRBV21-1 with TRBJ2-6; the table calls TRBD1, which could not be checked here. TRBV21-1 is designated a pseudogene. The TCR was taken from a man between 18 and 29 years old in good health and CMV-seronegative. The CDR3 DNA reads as TGTGCCAGCAGCCCCGAGGACGATGCAGGGTCTGGGGCCAACGTCCTGACTTTC. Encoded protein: CASSPEDDAGSGANVLTF.